This is a list of T cell receptor beta chains from one sample in a study of cytomegalovirus exposure and HLA in healthy donors. The protocol was immunoSEQ multiplex PCR, while the TCRdb copy is restricted to in-frame clones and leaves out a portion. The sample records 200,000 to 250,000 clones, almost 80% being singletons. Sequencing was done on a sample of PBMCs. The receptors come from a man younger than 35 in good health and CMV-seronegative. The CDR3 runs from the conserved cysteine through the conserved F or W. D genes are given only for firm matches. The size field is filled for only some rows; it gives once, few, many or a size class.

j_call clone_size d_call v_call cdr3_aa cdr3_nt
TRBJ2-5 NA NA TRBV20-1 CSAYGETQYF TGCAGTGCCTACGGGGAGACCCAGTACTTC
TRBJ2-1 once NA TRBV28 CASSLHTGGGAILYNEQFF TGTGCCAGCAGCCTACATACAGGAGGGGGGGCAATTCTGTACAATGAGCAGTTCTTC
TRBJ2-7 NA NA TRBV7-2 CASSSSSYEQYF TGTGCCAGCAGCTCTAGCTCCTACGAGCAGTACTTC
TRBJ1-1 once TRBD1 TRBV14 CASRPQTGRAEAFF TGTGCCAGCAGGCCTCAGACAGGGCGGGCTGAAGCTTTCTTT
TRBJ1-1 once NA TRBV9 CASSVEEGAPTEAFF TGTGCCAGCAGCGTAGAGGAAGGGGCGCCGACTGAAGCTTTCTTT
TRBJ2-7 once NA TRBV28 CASSCPPGRGCEQYF TGTGCCAGCAGTTGCCCCCCCGGGAGAGGGTGCGAGCAGTACTTC
TRBJ1-5 NA TRBD1 TRBV18 CASSRDRDGQPQHF TGTGCCAGCTCACGAGACAGGGATGGACAGCCCCAGCATTTT
TRBJ2-7 NA NA TRBV5-1 CASSPEAFSVLEQYF TGCGCCAGCAGCCCGGAGGCCTTCAGTGTACTCGAGCAGTACTTC
TRBJ1-2 NA TRBD1 TRBV7-9 CASSLEPDRGPYYGYTF TGTGCCAGCAGCTTAGAGCCCGACAGGGGGCCATACTATGGCTACACCTTC
TRBJ1-5 NA TRBD1 TRBV18 CASSPAGTGGQPQHF TGTGCCAGCTCACCGGCCGGGACAGGGGGTCAGCCCCAGCATTTT
TRBJ2-7 NA TRBD1 TRBV6-6 CASSSRQGLLEQYF TGTGCCAGCAGCTCCCGACAGGGGCTACTCGAGCAGTACTTC
TRBJ1-2 NA TRBD1 TRBV5-1 CASSLGGDRESYTF TGCGCCAGCAGCCTGGGAGGGGACAGGGAGAGCTACACCTTC
TRBJ2-6 once NA TRBV2 CASSDWGAGANVLTF TGTGCCAGCAGTGATTGGGGGGCTGGGGCCAACGTCCTGACTTTC
TRBJ1-1 few NA TRBV2 CASSAQGMNTEAFF TGTGCCAGCAGTGCCCAGGGCATGAACACTGAAGCTTTCTTT
TRBJ2-7 NA TRBD2 TRBV13 CASSYGLAGTSYEQYF TGTGCCAGCAGCTACGGACTAGCGGGGACCTCCTACGAGCAGTACTTC
TRBJ2-7 NA TRBD2 TRBV4-2 CASSPGGPTYEQYF TGTGCCAGCAGCCCGGGGGGGCCCACCTACGAGCAGTACTTC
TRBJ2-5 NA NA TRBV9 CASSVGVSGKETQYF TGTGCCAGCAGCGTAGGAGTTAGCGGCAAAGAGACCCAGTACTTC
TRBJ2-7 NA NA TRBV15 CATSQTQGARGEQYF TGTGCCACCAGCCAAACCCAGGGTGCCAGGGGTGAGCAGTACTTC
TRBJ1-4 few NA TRBV6-6 CASSHKGHEKLFF TGTGCCAGCAGTCACAAGGGGCATGAAAAACTGTTTTTT
TRBJ2-5 NA TRBD1 TRBV5-1 CASSSGTGGEETQYF TGCGCCAGCAGCAGCGGGACAGGGGGCGAAGAGACCCAGTACTTC
TRBJ1-2 few TRBD1 TRBV6-5 CASSYLGGSNYGYTF TGTGCCAGCAGTTACTTAGGGGGCTCTAACTATGGCTACACCTTC
TRBJ1-5 NA NA TRBV2 CASSEGWGGEPQHF TGTGCCAGCAGTGAAGGGTGGGGCGGAGAGCCCCAGCATTTT
TRBJ1-1 NA NA TRBV14 CASSQGVAAEAFF TGTGCCAGCAGCCAAGGGGTCGCGGCTGAAGCTTTCTTT
TRBJ1-1 once NA TRBV11-3 CASSLGSDTNTEAFF TGTGCCAGCAGCTTAGGCTCGGACACGAACACTGAAGCTTTCTTT
TRBJ2-5 NA TRBD2 TRBV9 CASSVGTSGPQETQYF TGTGCCAGCAGCGTAGGGACTAGCGGCCCCCAAGAGACCCAGTACTTC
TRBJ2-2 NA TRBD1 TRBV5-1 CASTPGQSKSGELFF TGCGCCAGCACCCCGGGACAGAGTAAATCCGGGGAGCTGTTTTTT
TRBJ2-7 NA NA TRBV6-6 CASGPFSGPYEQYF TGTGCCAGCGGCCCCTTTAGCGGACCATACGAGCAGTACTTC
TRBJ2-4 NA NA TRBV5-4 CASSQGGDKAKNIQYF TGTGCCAGCAGCCAAGGCGGGGATAAAGCCAAAAACATTCAGTACTTC
TRBJ1-2 NA NA TRBV12-5 CASGLVLLDSEVRGYTF TGTGCTAGTGGTTTGGTATTGTTAGATTCAGAGGTGCGAGGCTACACCTTC
TRBJ2-3 NA TRBD2 TRBV19 CASSSHSGGWRDTQYF TGTGCCAGTAGTTCACATAGCGGGGGCTGGCGAGATACGCAGTATTTT
TRBJ2-2 NA TRBD1 TRBV9 CASSARQGRYTGELFF TGTGCCAGCAGCGCCCGACAGGGGAGGTACACCGGGGAGCTGTTTTTT
TRBJ2-2 NA NA TRBV6-6 CASSPRSPGELFF TGTGCTAGCAGCCCGCGGTCCCCCGGGGAGCTGTTTTTT